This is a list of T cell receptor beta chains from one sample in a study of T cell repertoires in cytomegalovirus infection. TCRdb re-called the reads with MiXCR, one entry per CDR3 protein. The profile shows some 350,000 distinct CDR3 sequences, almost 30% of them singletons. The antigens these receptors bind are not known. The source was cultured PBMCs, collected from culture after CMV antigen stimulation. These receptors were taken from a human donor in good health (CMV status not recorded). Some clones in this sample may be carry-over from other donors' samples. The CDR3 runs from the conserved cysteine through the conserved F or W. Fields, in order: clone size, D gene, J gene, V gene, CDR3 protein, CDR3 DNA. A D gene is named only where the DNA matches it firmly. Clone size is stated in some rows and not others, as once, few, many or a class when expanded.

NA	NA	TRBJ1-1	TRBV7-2	CASSLTPVDTEAFF	TGTGCCAGCAGCTTAACTCCGGTCGACACTGAAGCTTTCTTT
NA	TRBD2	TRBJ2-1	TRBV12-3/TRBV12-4	CASSLSSGRAAYNEQFF	TGTGCCAGCAGTTTATCTAGCGGGAGGGCCGCCTACAATGAGCAGTTCTTC
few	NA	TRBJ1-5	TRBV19	CASSIRGGGRSGQPQHF	TGTGCCAGTAGTATAAGGGGCGGAGGACGTTCGGGACAGCCCCAGCATTTT
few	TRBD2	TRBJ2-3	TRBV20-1	CSARGLAGTDTQYF	TGCAGTGCTAGGGGGCTAGCGGGGACAGATACGCAGTATTTT
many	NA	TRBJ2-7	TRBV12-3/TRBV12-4	CASSTSGGGGEQYF	TGTGCCAGCAGTACCTCCGGGGGCGGAGGGGAGCAGTACTTC
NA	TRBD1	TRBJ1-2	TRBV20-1	CSARTGQNYGYTF	TGCAGTGCTAGGACAGGGCAGAACTATGGCTACACCTTC
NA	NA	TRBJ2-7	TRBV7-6	CASSYAEGVAYEQYF	TGTGCCAGCAGCTACGCCGAGGGGGTTGCCTACGAGCAGTACTTC
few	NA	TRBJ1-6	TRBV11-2	CASSRPRQSHNSPLHF	TGTGCCAGCAGCAGACCCCGGCAATCGCATAATTCACCCCTCCACTTT
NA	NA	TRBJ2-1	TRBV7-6	CASSPPLSGNLWNEQFF	TGTGCCAGCAGCCCACCCCTAAGCGGCAACCTTTGGAATGAGCAGTTCTTC
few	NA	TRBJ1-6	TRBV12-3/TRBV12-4	CASSPAGYDNSPLHF	TGTGCCAGCAGTCCCGCAGGGTACGATAATTCACCCCTCCACTTT
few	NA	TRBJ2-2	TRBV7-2	CASSLIRGTGELFF	TGTGCCAGCAGCTTAATCAGAGGAACCGGGGAGCTGTTTTTT
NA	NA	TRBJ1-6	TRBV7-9	CASSLDAGGWSPLHF	TGTGCCAGCAGCTTAGACGCGGGGGGCTGGTCACCCCTCCACTTT
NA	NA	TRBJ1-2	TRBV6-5	CASSDRGVYGYTF	TGTGCCAGCAGTGATCGAGGGGTCTATGGCTACACCTTC
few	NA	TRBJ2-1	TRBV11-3	CASSPNLWDEQFF	TGTGCCAGCAGCCCCAATCTTTGGGATGAGCAGTTCTTC
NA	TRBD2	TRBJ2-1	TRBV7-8	CASSPRGAPRTSYNEQFF	TGTGCCAGCAGCCCGCGGGGGGCACCCCGGACCTCCTACAATGAGCAGTTCTTC
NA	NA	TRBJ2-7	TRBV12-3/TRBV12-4	CASRSLNGAYEQYF	TGTGCCAGCAGATCCCTCAACGGGGCCTACGAGCAGTACTTC
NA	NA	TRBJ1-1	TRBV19	CASSMTQGRMNTEAFF	TGTGCCAGTAGTATGACACAGGGTCGTATGAACACTGAAGCTTTCTTT
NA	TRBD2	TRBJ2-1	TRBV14	CASSPWTSGSGGEQFF	TGTGCCAGCAGCCCTTGGACTAGCGGGAGTGGTGGTGAGCAGTTCTTC
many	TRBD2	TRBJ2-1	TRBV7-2	CASSLLAGGSYNEQFF	TGTGCCAGCAGCTTACTCGCGGGAGGGTCCTACAATGAGCAGTTCTTC
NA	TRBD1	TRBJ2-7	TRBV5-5	CASSRSLDREIALDYEQYF	TGTGCCAGCAGCCGGAGCCTCGACAGGGAAATTGCGTTGGACTACGAGCAGTACTTC
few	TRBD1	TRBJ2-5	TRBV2	CASSYGTVQETQYF	TGTGCCAGCAGTTACGGGACAGTCCAAGAGACCCAGTACTTC
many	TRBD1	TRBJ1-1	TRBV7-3	CASSPRGQGLTEAFF	TGTGCCAGCAGCCCCCGGGGACAGGGGTTAACTGAAGCTTTCTTT
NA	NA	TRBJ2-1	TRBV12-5	CASGLAGIYNEQFF	TGTGCTAGTGGTTTGGCAGGGATCTACAATGAGCAGTTCTTC
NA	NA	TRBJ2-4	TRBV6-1	CASSEMGSRTKNIQYF	TGTGCCAGCAGTGAAATGGGAAGTAGGACCAAAAACATTCAGTACTTC
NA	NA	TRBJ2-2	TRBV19	CASSMTGHNTGELFF	TGTGCCAGTAGTATGACAGGCCATAACACCGGGGAGCTGTTTTTT